What follows are 5 T cell receptor beta chains derived from one specimen sequenced in a study of cytomegalovirus exposure and HLA in healthy donors. In the PCR, 60 Vbeta and 13 Jbeta primers were used. The table came from immunoSEQ multiplex PCR; TCRdb's copy has only in-frame clones and leaves some out. The sample holds 99,000 or so clones; about 80% are singletons and the top ten take over 15%. Source material: PBMCs. These receptors were collected from a man between 60 and 75 years old in good health and CMV-seropositive.

This clone was detected once. V is TRBV6-5 and J is TRBJ1-6; no firm D call. The CDR3 totals 13 residues. CDR1 and CDR2 (germline): MNHEY, SVGAGI. V was trimmed by 5 bases and J by 12 bases, leaving 14 bases between them. The CDR3 nucleotides are TGTGCCAGCAGTCCCGGGGTGGAGGAACCCCTCCACTTT. Translating gives CASSPGVEEPLHF.

CDR3 amino acids: CASSVALGQRGYTF. The CDR3 nucleotides read TGTGCCAGCAGCGTAGCCCTCGGACAGAGGGGCTACACCTTC. This chain joins TRBV9 and TRBJ1-2, with TRBD1 as a possible D gene (6 bases). Per the germline V gene, CDR1 is SGDLS and CDR2 is YYNGEE. The germline V and J ends were trimmed by 0 bases and 8 bases, with 14 bases remaining between them. This CDR3 spans 14 amino acids.

This chain connects TRBV5-1 to TRBJ1-4; no firm D call. There are 15 residues in the CDR3. V lost 2 bases to trimming and J lost 0 bases, with 8 bases between them. Germline V gene sequence: CDR1 SGHRS, CDR2 YFSETQ. This chain's CDR3 is CASSLFGATNEKLFF. CDR3 nucleotide sequence: TGCGCCAGCAGCTTATTCGGTGCAACTAATGAAAAACTGTTTTTT.

This chain links TRBV5-1 with TRBJ2-5; perhaps TRBD1 as D (6 bases). The assigned J gene may be wrong: the sequence end matches TRBJ2-7 better. CDR1 and CDR2 from the germline V gene are SGHRS and YFSETQ. This CDR3 spans 15 amino acids. The CDR3 region is CASSLAPTGRYEQYF. The DNA for the CDR3 is TGCGCCAGCAGCTTGGCACCGACAGGCAGATACGAGCAGTACTTC.

The chain links TRBV19 to TRBJ1-2; a weak D match, TRBD1 (6 bases). Germline CDR1 and CDR2: LNHDA and SQIVND (reference sequence). The CDR3 consists of 15 residues. The ends were cut back, 8 bases at V and 4 bases at J, with 20 bases in the middle. In DNA, the CDR3 is TGTGCCAGTCTGACGCGGACAGAGGACCCCTATGGCTACACCTTC. Residues: CASLTRTEDPYGYTF.